A single sample gave rise to the 3 T cell receptor beta chains below, sequenced in a study of long-term antiretroviral therapy in people with HIV. The libraries were made with immunoSEQ v3.0 at survey level. The assay was immunoSEQ multiplex PCR, and TCRdb's table has in-frame clones only and misses some. The table includes under 45,000 clones, 85% detected once. Material: unsorted PBMCs, obtained 3.1 years after starting antiretroviral therapy. The source is a woman aged 45-60 years with HIV.

V gene TRBV27 combines with J gene TRBJ1-6, with TRBD1 identical over 11 bases. Germline loops: CDR1 MNHEY, CDR2 SMNVEV (reference sequence). Trimming at V came to 5 bases and at J to 8 bases, leaving 8 bases not matched to a gene. This CDR3 is built from 16 residues. In nucleotides, the CDR3 is TGTGCCAGCAGTGTTACCCGGGACAGGGGGGATTCACCCCTCCACTTT. Residues: CASSVTRDRGDSPLHF.

The CDR3 region has the DNA TGTGCCAGCAGCTTTCTGGGGGGCGACTATGGCTACACCTTC. Its translation: CASSFLGGDYGYTF. This chain connects TRBV7-9 to TRBJ1-2; tentatively, D is TRBD1 (6 bases). Trimming stripped 3 bases from V and 3 bases from J, with 11 bases between. Germline lookup yields CDR1 SEHNR and CDR2 FQNEAQ (reference sequence). This CDR3 has 14 residues.

A single count supports this clone. The chain recombines TRBV7-2 with TRBJ1-5, with 7 bases fitting TRBD1. J was trimmed by 4 bases and V by 6 bases; bases with no gene match: 6. The germline V gene encodes CDR1 SGHTA and CDR2 FQGNSA. The CDR3 consists of 14 residues. CDR3 region: CASSTRQGNQPQHF. DNA of the CDR3: TGTGCCAGCAGTACGAGACAGGGAAATCAGCCCCAGCATTTT.